These T cell receptor beta chains were read from a single sample in a study of long-term antiretroviral therapy in people with HIV. Clones were read by immunoSEQ multiplex PCR, and TCRdb kept only the in-frame ones, dropping some. Here the sample spans about 14,000 clones, more than 80% being singletons. The input for sequencing was unsorted PBMCs, taken 3.2 years before starting antiretroviral therapy. All receptors come from a man aged 40-55 years with HIV. Both conserved end residues are part of each CDR3. Clone size is given for some rows only: seen once, a few or many times, or a class if the clone is expanded.

v_call clone_size cdr3_length cdr3_aa
TRBV9 . 15 CASSLGWDSSYEQYF
TRBV5-4 once 15 CASSLRRGISYEQYF
TRBV5-1 once 14 CASSLGTYSYEQYF
TRBV10-3 . 13 CATGDRVGYEQYF
TRBV27 . 13 CASSPARGQSTFF
TRBV7-9 . 15 CASTISPGSSRAQYF
TRBV7-2 . 14 CASSLGRGSYEQYF
TRBV4-2 . 16 CASSQEERGVDNEQFF
TRBV5-6 . 16 CASSSAGGSGNQPQHF
TRBV7-3 . 15 CASSYGQASGYEQFF
TRBV2 few 13 CASFPGSPYEQYF
TRBV6-5 . 16 CASSWGGVSGANVLTF
TRBV5-1 . 14 CASSFGPSSYEQYF
TRBV29-1 . 16 CSAGRSGQGRWETQYF